This TCR beta chain is from a study of CD8 T cells in ankylosing spondylitis. Note on this clonotype: Antigen: not known.

By quantitative 5'-RACE with molecular barcodes, the TCR beta libraries were made. TCRdb recomputed calls from the 5' RACE reads with MiXCR, one row per CDR3 protein. The data show tens of thousands of distinct CDR3 sequences, about 27% seen once. Overall study results and limits: The study looked at matched synovial fluid samples from ankylosing spondylitis patients. Disease-linked clones were reported to be significantly enriched there. A TCR beta motif of fewer than ten highly homologous variants seemed to mark ankylosing spondylitis blood. In the blood and synovial fluid of reactive arthritis, some motif variants had been previously reported.

Trimming took off 5 bases at V and 1 base at J, with 17 bases between the two ends. CDR1 KGHDR and CDR2 SFDVKD come from the germline V gene. The CDR3 runs to 17 residues. The specimen sequenced was blood, either unsorted or a sorted T cell fraction (not recorded which). This sequence was found in a male donor with ankylosing spondylitis or in good health (not recorded which). The chain uses TRBV24-1 and TRBJ1-5; D is perhaps TRBD1 (5 bases). The CDR3 is CATSGTFHRTSNQPQHF. CDR3 coding DNA: TGTGCCACCAGTGGAACCTTCCACAGGACAAGCAATCAGCCCCAGCATTTT.